These 5 T cell receptor beta chains were sequenced from one sample in a study of shared clonotypes between healthy human individuals. Some clones are missing from TCRdb's copy, which holds only in-frame ones; the method was immunoSEQ multiplex PCR. The sample has approximately 740,000 clones; nearly 95% are singletons. Terminally differentiated effector memory CD45RA+ cells were excluded by CCR7 positive selection of CD45RO-negative cells. Sample: naive CD8+ T cells sorted from blood. Receptors were obtained from a man aged 25 to 45 in good health.

J is TRBJ2-7 and V is TRBV2; D possibly corresponds to TRBD2 (5 bases). Deletions cut 7 bases from V and 0 bases from J, with 10 bases between. The CDR3 has 13 residues. Germline V gene lookup returns CDR1 SNHLY and CDR2 FYNNEI. CDR3 loop: CASIPRDSYEQYF. Written as DNA, the CDR3 is TGTGCCAGCATACCTCGGGACTCCTACGAGCAGTACTTC.

The chain uses TRBV5-1 and TRBJ2-5; D is ambiguous. Per germline, CDR1 SGHRS and CDR2 YFSETQ. The V and J ends lost 4 bases and 0 bases respectively, with 16 bases between them. CDR3 size: 16 residues. In DNA, the CDR3 is TGCGCCAGCAGCCGAGGTCCCACGCGTTACCAAGAGACCCAGTACTTC. It specifies CASSRGPTRYQETQYF.

The J gene is TRBJ2-1, the V gene TRBV7-9; TRBD2 aligns across 11 bases. This CDR3 has 15 amino acids. The V and J ends lost 5 bases and 5 bases, in that order; junction bases with no gene match: 5. Per the germline V gene, CDR1 is SEHNR and CDR2 is FQNEAQ (reference sequence). The chain's CDR3 is CASSLLAGVHNEQFF. The CDR3 nucleotides are TGTGCCAGCAGCCTACTAGCGGGAGTCCACAATGAGCAGTTCTTC.

The chain recombines TRBV9 with TRBJ2-1; 8 bases are shared with TRBD2. The ends lost 5 bases at V and 4 bases at J; junction bases unmatched: 8. This CDR3 is 15 amino acids long. Germline CDR1 is SGDLS and CDR2 is YYNGEE. Here the CDR3 DNA reads TGTGCCAGCAGTGGTGGGCGGGAGGCTTACAATGAGCAGTTCTTC. This codes for CASSGGREAYNEQFF.

The V and J genes are TRBV7-9 and TRBJ2-2; 8 nucleotides match TRBD1. The CDR3 is 16 amino acids. Germline CDR1 and CDR2: SEHNR and FQNEAQ (reference sequence). After removal of 3 bases from V and 1 base from J, the junction contained 4 bases not matched to a gene. This CDR3 reads CASSFPRGRNTGELFF. CDR3 coding DNA: TGTGCCAGCAGCTTCCCCAGGGGGCGGAACACCGGGGAGCTGTTTTTT.